These 15 T cell receptor beta chains came from one sample sequenced in a study of beta chain features in type 1 diabetes. Study-level points and caveats: Significant though moderate, a shortening of TCRB CDR3s appeared in all four CD4+ subsets of Type 1 diabetes patients.

Every isolated RNA sample was fully reverse transcribed, so sequencing captured expressed TCRB transcripts. Clones were read by immunoSEQ multiplex PCR, and TCRdb kept only the in-frame ones, dropping some. The data contain more than 300,000 clones, about 10% of them singletons. Antigens of these TCRs are unknown. Sequenced sample: central memory CD4+ T cells from blood. Every receptor here comes from a man aged 25-45 years with type 1 diabetes.

The chain joins TRBV7-8 to TRBJ2-7; D is perhaps TRBD1 (7 bases). The CDR3 has 14 residues. V lost 3 bases and J lost 6, with 15 bases in between. Germline V gene sequence: CDR1 SGHVS, CDR2 FQNEAQ. This CDR3 is CASSFTLRGAEQYF. CDR3 nucleotide sequence: TGTGCCAGCAGCTTCACCCTCAGGGGGGCCGAGCAGTACTTC.

This clone was observed a few times. J is TRBJ2-7 and V is TRBV5-1, with 9 bases matching TRBD2. V dropped 4 bases and J dropped 0; count of bases not matched to a gene: 5. This CDR3 has 15 amino acids. From germline, CDR1 is SGHRS and CDR2 YFSETQ. CDR3 sequence: CASSTGLARSYEQYF. The CDR3, as DNA: TGCGCCAGCAGCACCGGACTAGCGCGCTCCTACGAGCAGTACTTC.

In this sample, this clone turned up many times. The J gene is TRBJ2-7, the V gene TRBV11-2; 9 bases fit TRBD1. The CDR3 length is 15 residues. J was trimmed by 4 bases and V by 5 bases; bases with no gene match: 9. CDR1 and CDR2 from the germline V gene are SGHAT and FQNNGV. CDR3 protein: CASSPQTGTGYEQYF. In DNA form, the CDR3 reads TGTGCCAGCAGCCCTCAGACCGGGACAGGGTACGAGCAGTACTTC. The whole variable domain, filled in from reference TRBV11-2 and TRBJ2-7, reads EAGVAQSPRYKIIEKRQSVAFWCNPISGHATLYWYQQILGQGPKLLIQFQNNGVVDDSQLPKDRFSAERLKGVDSTLKIQPAKLEDSAVYLCASSPQTGTGYEQYFGPGTRLTVT.

This clone was observed a handful of times. The rearrangement joins TRBV15 to TRBJ1-1; D might be TRBD1 (6 bases). V gave up 7 bases and J gave up 1 base, with 13 bases separating them. The CDR3 covers 14 residues. Germline V lookup: CDR1 LNHNV, CDR2 YYDKDF (reference sequence). The DNA for the CDR3 is TGTGCCACCAAGGAGGGACACCAGAACACTGAAGCTTTCTTT. As protein: CATKEGHQNTEAFF.

The rearrangement links TRBV30 to TRBJ2-5; D might be TRBD1 or TRBD2, each matching 5 bases. V was clipped by 0 bases and J by 3 bases, with 11 bases between them. CDR3 length equals 14 residues. Per germline, CDR1 GTSNPN and CDR2 SVGIG (reference sequence). This CDR3 reads CAWSVVRDEETQYF. For the CDR3, the DNA is TGTGCCTGGAGTGTTGTTAGGGACGAAGAGACCCAGTACTTC.

This clone was seen a handful of times. The chain is built from TRBV9 and TRBJ1-4; possibly TRBD1 for D (5 bases). The germline CDR1 and CDR2 sequences are SGDLS and YYNGEE. This CDR3 comprises 14 residues. Between the trimmed V and J ends, which lost 6 bases and 5 bases, there was a span of 14 bases. CDR3 in amino acids: CASNSGTANEKLFF. The CDR3, as DNA: TGTGCCAGCAATTCCGGGACGGCCAATGAAAAACTGTTTTTT.

This rearrangement joins TRBV7-3 to TRBJ2-7; 11 bases line up with TRBD2. Germline CDR1 reads SGHTA; CDR2 reads FQGTGA. The V segment lost 3 bases and the J segment 9 bases; nucleotides outside the gene matches: 4. The CDR3 contains 13 residues. As DNA, the CDR3 is TGTGCCAGCAGCTTTAGACTAGCGGGGCCGCAGTACTTC. Residues: CASSFRLAGPQYF.

This clone was counted only a few times. A far larger clone is one base from this, pointing to a likely read error. The same CDR3 also results from other DNA sequences found in this sample. The rearrangement uses TRBV4-1 and TRBJ2-1; no definite D call. Germline CDR1 MGHRA, CDR2 YSYEKL. V was pared by 3 bases and J by 4 bases, with 10 bases between. CDR3 size: 14 residues. In nucleotides, the CDR3 is TGCGCCAGCAGCCACCGAGACAATTACAATGAGCAGTTCTTC. It yields the protein CASSHRDNYNEQFF.

The rearrangement uses TRBV11-2 and TRBJ2-2; 9 bases match TRBD2. Germline CDR1 reads SGHAT; CDR2 reads FQNNGV. There are 15 residues in the CDR3. Trimming took 5 bases from V and 4 from J; bases not matched to a gene: 5. The CDR3 here is CASSGASGATGELFF. The CDR3 coding sequence is TGTGCCAGCAGCGGGGCTAGCGGGGCCACCGGGGAGCTGTTTTTT.

This clone was observed a few times. The CDR3 region has the DNA TGCGCCAGCACCGATGAGGGGTACAGCGGAGAGCAGTACTTC. Translation: CASTDEGYSGEQYF. J is TRBJ2-7 and V is TRBV4-1; tentatively, D is TRBD1 or TRBD2 (5 bases each). Germline assignment: CDR1 MGHRA and CDR2 YSYEKL. CDR3 length: 14 residues. Deletions cut 7 bases from V and 7 bases from J, with 20 bases between.

This clone has a count of ten or more. The chain uses TRBV7-2 and TRBJ2-1; 7 nucleotides align to TRBD2. Germline CDR1 is SGHTA and CDR2 is FQGNSA. With 5 bases clipped from V and 4 bases from J, the junction kept 8 bases outside the gene matches. This CDR3 is built from 15 residues. CDR3 residues: CASSPQAGRYNEQFF. CDR3 coding DNA: TGTGCCAGCAGCCCACAAGCGGGAAGGTACAATGAGCAGTTCTTC.

This clone has a count of ten or more. CDR3 in amino acids: CASSATQGRTEAFF. The DNA for the CDR3 is TGTGCCAGCAGCGCAACACAGGGTAGAACTGAAGCTTTCTTT. The V and J genes are TRBV14 and TRBJ1-1; weak D call: TRBD1 (6 bases). Germline assignment: CDR1 SGHDN and CDR2 FVKESK. The CDR3 covers 14 residues. V shed 5 bases and J shed 5 bases, with 15 bases lying between them.

This clone was counted at least ten times. The V and J genes are TRBV30 and TRBJ1-5; unclear D gene. CDR1 and CDR2 from the germline V gene are GTSNPN and SVGIG (reference sequence). V gave up 0 bases and J gave up 5 bases, with 8 bases separating them. This CDR3 is 13 amino acids long. CDR3 in DNA: TGTGCCTGGAGTGTACGGAGGGATCAGCCCCAGCATTTT. Amino acid sequence: CAWSVRRDQPQHF.

V is TRBV4-1 and J is TRBJ1-4, with unresolved D. Trimming took 1 base from V and 3 from J, leaving 9 bases between them. The CDR3 length is 15 residues. CDR1 MGHRA and CDR2 YSYEKL come from the germline V gene. DNA of the CDR3: TGCGCCAGCAGCCAAGTGGTCAGCCCTAATGAAAAACTGTTTTTT. The encoded protein is CASSQVVSPNEKLFF.

This clone was recorded at least ten times. The chain joins TRBV2 to TRBJ2-1, with D perhaps being TRBD1 or TRBD2 (5 bases each). The CDR3 consists of 16 residues. V lost 4 bases and J 4 bases, leaving 17 bases between the germline ends. Germline CDR1 and CDR2: SNHLY and FYNNEI. This chain's CDR3 is CASSGSTGLMYNEQFF. DNA of the CDR3: TGTGCCAGCAGTGGATCCACGGGGCTCATGTACAATGAGCAGTTCTTC.